These T cell receptor beta chains were read from a single sample in a study of T cell responses to AZD1222 COVID-19 vaccine. TCRdb keeps only in-frame clones here, not all; method: immunoSEQ multiplex PCR. This sample yields 90,000 to 150,000 clones, of which around 85% are seen a single time; roughly 2.4% belongs to the top ten. Sequenced material: peripheral blood, taken on day 0 of AZD1222 vaccination. These receptors all come from an adult in good health. The CDR3 runs from the conserved cysteine through the conserved F or W.

TRBJ2-2 | TRBV5-1 | CASSPPGLTTGELFF
TRBJ2-7 | TRBV28 | CASKAGAGFYEQYF
TRBJ2-2 | TRBV28 | CASTGPLSTGELFF
TRBJ2-5 | TRBV3-1/TRBV3-2 | CASSQDSRGFTHF
TRBJ2-1 | TRBV3-1/TRBV3-2 | CASSPNRGTGGSYNEQFF
TRBJ1-6 | TRBV3-1/TRBV3-2 | CASSSGTLGSPLHF
TRBJ2-7 | TRBV5-1 | CASSPRTSAYEQYF
TRBJ1-1 | TRBV29-1 | CSVARQGNTEAFF
TRBJ2-1 | TRBV30 | CAWSRTSGRANEQFF
TRBJ2-7 | TRBV28 | CASSLLAVTGNSYEQYF
TRBJ2-1 | TRBV7-2 | CASSPRPGQGASPYNEQFF
TRBJ1-6 | TRBV5-1 | CASSLAGQNNSPLHF
TRBJ1-6 | TRBV10-2 | CASALPGYNSPLHF
TRBJ1-4 | TRBV28 | CASSGGGRHSNEKLFF
TRBJ2-7 | TRBV5-1 | CASRPETDSYEQYF
TRBJ2-7 | TRBV5-1 | CASSWRDRSYEQYF
TRBJ2-3 | TRBV5-1 | CASRTGVSTDTQYF
TRBJ2-3 | TRBV27 | CASSPLTSGRSDTQYF
TRBJ1-6 | TRBV11-3 | CASSLTVDSPLHF
TRBJ2-5 | TRBV28 | CASSLPGSHKETQYF
TRBJ1-5 | TRBV7-2 | CASSLWPGDQPQHF
TRBJ2-7 | TRBV5-4 | CASSFPGQGAYEQYF
TRBJ2-7 | TRBV5-6 | CASTPYGQGSYEQYF
TRBJ1-1 | TRBV5-4 | CASSLAQSFEAFF
TRBJ1-5 | TRBV6-1 | CASSADSRYSNQPQHF
TRBJ2-7 | TRBV5-6 | CASRRDSSYEQYF
TRBJ2-6 | TRBV19 | CASTVEQGTGANVLTF
TRBJ2-3 | TRBV15 | CATSRSNRETDTQYF
TRBJ2-7 | TRBV6-1 | CASSETTGGAYEQYF
TRBJ2-3 | TRBV29-1 | CSVLGLAGVTDTQYF
TRBJ1-1 | TRBV5-4 | CASSPRWENKTEAFF
TRBJ2-7 | TRBV3-1/TRBV3-2 | CASGLAGGVGREQYF
TRBJ1-6 | TRBV6-7 | CASSYFPNSPLHF
TRBJ2-1 | TRBV29-1 | CSVDKVATNEQFF
TRBJ1-1 | TRBV12-3/TRBV12-4 | CASSLGEGEAFF
TRBJ2-2 | TRBV19 | CASTPLGPGELFF
TRBJ1-1 | TRBV19 | CASSITPAGQSTAFF
TRBJ1-3 | TRBV6-1 | CASSEGDLQGGPFSGNTIYF
TRBJ2-7 | TRBV19 | CASSTQGFGKEQYF
TRBJ1-1 | TRBV12-3/TRBV12-4 | CASSFGPTEAFF
TRBJ2-1 | TRBV28 | CASSPPGSSYNEQFF
TRBJ1-1 | TRBV6-5 | CASSLIGTEAFF
TRBJ2-5 | TRBV6-2/TRBV6-3 | CASSSGGQTQETQYF
TRBJ2-7 | TRBV10-3 | CAISWDYEAQYF
TRBJ2-4 | TRBV6-5 | CASTRGGEGKNIQYF
TRBJ1-4 | TRBV10-3 | CAISEADEKLFF
TRBJ1-5 | TRBV19 | CASTGTGVRPQHF
TRBJ2-2 | TRBV3-1/TRBV3-2 | CASSRFGNTGELFF
TRBJ2-3 | TRBV24-1 | CATSDPGGPDTQYF
TRBJ1-5 | TRBV30 | CAWSVVNQPQHF
TRBJ1-1 | TRBV7-3 | CASSLWLNTEAFF
TRBJ1-1 | TRBV20-1 | CSAGGFTEAFF
TRBJ2-1 | TRBV7-2 | CASSLAGSYNEQFF
TRBJ2-7 | TRBV29-1 | CSVDLGQGSSYEQYF
TRBJ2-7 | TRBV9 | CASSVRPGQIYEQYF
TRBJ2-2 | TRBV11-3 | CASSLEGLAGELFF
TRBJ2-5 | TRBV6-5 | CASTSGVGETQYF
TRBJ2-1 | TRBV11-3 | CASSNGQTGGEQFF
TRBJ2-2 | TRBV6-2/TRBV6-3 | CASSYTRATGELFF
TRBJ1-2 | TRBV30 | CAWTALEDYGYTF